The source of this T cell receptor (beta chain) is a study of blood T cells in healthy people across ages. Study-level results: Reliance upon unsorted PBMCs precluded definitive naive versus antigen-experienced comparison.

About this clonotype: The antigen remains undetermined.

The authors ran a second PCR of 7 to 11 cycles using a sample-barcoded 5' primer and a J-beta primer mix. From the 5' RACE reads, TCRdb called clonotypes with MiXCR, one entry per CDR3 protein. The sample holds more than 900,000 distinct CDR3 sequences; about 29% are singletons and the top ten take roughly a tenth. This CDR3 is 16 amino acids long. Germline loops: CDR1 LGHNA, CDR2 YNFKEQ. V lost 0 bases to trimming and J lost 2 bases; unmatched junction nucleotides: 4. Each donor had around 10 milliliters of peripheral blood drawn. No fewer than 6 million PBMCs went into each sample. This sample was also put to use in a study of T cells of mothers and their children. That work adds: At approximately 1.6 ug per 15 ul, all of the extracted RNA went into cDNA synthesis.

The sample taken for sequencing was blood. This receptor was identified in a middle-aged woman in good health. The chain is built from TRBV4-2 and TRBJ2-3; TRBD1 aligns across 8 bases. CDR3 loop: CASSQEGGQVTDTQYF. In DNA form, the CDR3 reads TGTGCCAGCAGCCAAGAAGGGGGACAGGTCACAGATACGCAGTATTTT.